Each of the 23 T cell receptor beta chains below was sequenced from the same sample in a study of graft-versus-host responses after intestinal transplantation. Only in-frame clones appear in the TCRdb table, and some are missing; sequencing was by immunoSEQ multiplex PCR. The sample carries 100,000 or so clones, about 93% recorded once. These receptors have no identified antigens. Source: unstimulated CD8+ T cells sorted from spleen or lymph node cells, taken before intestinal transplant. The receptors shown here come from a human donor who received an intestinal transplant.

The chain joins TRBV6-6 to TRBJ2-7; weak D call: TRBD2 (5 bases). This CDR3 is 14 amino acids long. V dropped 7 bases and J dropped 2 bases, with 15 bases sitting between them. CDR1 and CDR2 from the germline V gene are MNHNY and SVGAGI (reference sequence). The CDR3 DNA reads as TGTGCCAGCAACACACGGGAAGGGACCTACGAGCAGTACTTC. Translating gives CASNTREGTYEQYF.

The chain couples TRBV11-2 to TRBJ2-7, with TRBD1 identical over 9 bases. This CDR3 has 14 amino acids. Germline V gene lookup returns CDR1 SGHAT and CDR2 FQNNGV. V lost 3 bases to trimming and J lost 4 bases; unmatched junction nucleotides: 4. CDR3 residues: CASSLDRGGYEQYF. The DNA for the CDR3 is TGTGCCAGCAGCTTGGACAGGGGCGGGTACGAGCAGTACTTC.

The chain links TRBV6-1 to TRBJ2-5, with TRBD2 identical over 10 bases. Trimming took 8 bases from V and 5 from J; bases not matched to a gene: 11. Germline CDR1 is MNHNS and CDR2 is SASEGT. CDR3 size: 15 residues. CDR3 coding DNA: TGTGCCAGCCTATATTCTCTAGCGGGGGAGGAGACCCAGTACTTC. It translates to CASLYSLAGEETQYF.

The rearrangement links TRBV5-5 to TRBJ2-7, with D possibly being TRBD2 (7 bases). The CDR3 is made up of 20 amino acids. CDR1 is SGHKS and CDR2 is YYEKEE in the germline V gene (reference sequence). Trimming cost V 1 base and J 2 bases, with 28 bases left between them. The CDR3 coding sequence is TGTGCCAGCAGCTTGTCGGCGCCTGGGGCCTTTAAAGGGGGGGCCTACGAGCAGTACTTC. Translated, it gives CASSLSAPGAFKGGAYEQYF.

The V gene is TRBV4-3, the J gene TRBJ2-1, with D perhaps matching TRBD1 (6 bases). This CDR3 region has 15 residues. Per the germline V gene, CDR1 is LGHNA and CDR2 is YSLEER. Trimming cost V 1 base and J 3 bases, with 10 bases left between them. The CDR3 bases are TGCGCCAGCAGCCAAGGTCCAGGGGACTACAATGAGCAGTTCTTC. This codes for CASSQGPGDYNEQFF.

The chain is built from TRBV30 and TRBJ1-1; D remains unclear. With 4 bases removed from V and 4 bases from J, the gap between germline ends came to 13 bases. This CDR3 has 13 amino acids. Per germline, CDR1 GTSNPN and CDR2 SVGIG (reference sequence). The CDR3 spells CAWIRRAGTEAFF. In DNA, the CDR3 is TGTGCCTGGATAAGGAGGGCGGGCACTGAAGCTTTCTTT.

The chain links TRBV14 to TRBJ2-7; D call uncertain. Trimming pared 0 bases from V and 0 bases from J, leaving 6 bases between. CDR3 length: 14 residues. Germline V gene lookup returns CDR1 SGHDN and CDR2 FVKESK. CDR3 loop: CASSQDHSSYEQYF. CDR3 DNA: TGTGCCAGCAGCCAAGATCACAGCTCCTACGAGCAGTACTTC.

In its sample, this clone was seen a few times. This sequence joins TRBV27 and TRBJ1-2; 12 bases fit TRBD1. Germline-derived CDR1 and CDR2 are MNHEY and SMNVEV (reference sequence). Trimming at V came to 4 bases and at J to 8 bases, leaving 8 bases not matched to a gene. CDR3 length: 15 residues. The DNA for the CDR3 is TGTGCCAGCAGTTCACCGGGACAGGGGGCGCGAGGCTACACCTTC. Amino acid sequence: CASSSPGQGARGYTF.

This chain connects TRBV2 to TRBJ2-3; D uncertain. CDR1 and CDR2 from the germline V gene are SNHLY and FYNNEI. With 7 bases removed from V and 3 bases from J, the gap between germline ends came to 5 bases. The CDR3 length is 11 residues. The CDR3 loop reads CASTSTDTQYF. The DNA for the CDR3 is TGTGCCAGCACCTCTACAGATACGCAGTATTTT.

The genes are TRBV9 and TRBJ2-1; the match to TRBD2 covers 9 bases. The V gene's germline CDR1 is SGDLS and CDR2 YYNGEE. The CDR3 extends over 15 amino acids. V was pared by 0 bases and J by 8 bases, with 6 bases of the junction left unmatched. CDR3 protein: CASSVDSGGLDEQFF. The CDR3 DNA reads TGTGCCAGCAGCGTAGATAGCGGGGGCCTCGATGAGCAGTTCTTC.

The rearrangement joins TRBV6-4 to TRBJ2-3, with 11 bases aligning to TRBD2. Germline V gene data show CDR1 as MRHNA and CDR2 as SNTAGT. This CDR3 has 18 amino acids. The V segment lost 4 bases and the J segment 1 base; nucleotides outside the gene matches: 10. The CDR3 DNA follows: TGTGCCAGCAGTGGCCCCAGACTAGCGGGGAAATGCACAGATACGCAGTATTTT. Translating gives CASSGPRLAGKCTDTQYF.

The rearrangement joins TRBV4-1 to TRBJ1-1; 8 nucleotides line up with TRBD1. The germline CDR1 and CDR2 sequences are MGHRA and YSYEKL. The length of the CDR3 is 15 residues. Trimming took 4 bases from V and 5 from J; bases not matched to a gene: 9. CDR3 in amino acids: CASSPNTGGGTEAFF. DNA for the CDR3: TGCGCCAGCAGCCCCAACACAGGGGGAGGAACTGAAGCTTTCTTT.

The gene calls are TRBV7-2 and TRBJ1-1; 10 positions agree with TRBD1. The V gene end was trimmed by 2 bases and the J gene end by 2 bases; junction bases not matched to a gene: 11. CDR1 SGHTA and CDR2 FQGNSA come from the germline V gene. The CDR3 runs 18 residues. CDR3 sequence reads: CASSLKEGGTGVNTEAFF. As DNA, the CDR3 is TGTGCCAGCAGCTTAAAAGAGGGGGGGACAGGGGTCAACACTGAAGCTTTCTTT.

The rearrangement joins TRBV29-1 to TRBJ2-6; unclear D gene. This CDR3 has 15 residues. Germline V CDR1 and CDR2: SQVTM, ANQGSEA. V was clipped by 1 base and J by 1 base, with 8 bases between them. The CDR3 coding sequence is TGCAGCGTTGAAGTATCAGTATCTGGGGCCAACGTCCTGACTTTC. Residues: CSVEVSVSGANVLTF.

This sequence joins TRBV6-4 and TRBJ2-5, with D tentatively TRBD1 (5 bases). CDR1 is MRHNA and CDR2 is SNTAGT in the germline V gene. V shed 3 bases and J shed 3 bases, with 17 bases lying between them. There are 16 residues in the CDR3. The CDR3 bases are TGTGCCAGCAGTGATAAGGGGCCCCTCCGGGAAGAGACCCAGTACTTC. This translates into CASSDKGPLREETQYF.

The chain couples TRBV27 to TRBJ1-6; D is ambiguous. V dropped 4 bases and J dropped 6 bases, with 16 bases sitting between them. This CDR3 has 16 residues. Germline CDR1 reads MNHEY; CDR2 reads SMNVEV (reference sequence). The CDR3 nucleotides read TGTGCCAGCAGTTCGGCTGCCTCCCGAGGTAATTCACCCCTCCACTTT. This encodes CASSSAASRGNSPLHF.

The V and J genes are TRBV7-9 and TRBJ2-1, with TRBD2 matching 8 bases. J gave up 8 bases and V 3 bases, and 0 bases lay outside the gene matches. Germline CDR1 SEHNR, CDR2 FQNEAQ (reference sequence). The CDR3 has 12 amino acids. For the CDR3, the DNA is TGTGCCAGCAGCTTTAGCGGGGATGAGCAGTTCTTC. This gives the protein CASSFSGDEQFF.

CDR3 region: CASSDGADGEAFF. CDR3 sequence (DNA): TGCGCCAGCAGTGATGGGGCCGACGGTGAAGCTTTCTTT. The rearrangement joins TRBV10-1 to TRBJ1-1; D possibly corresponds to TRBD1 (5 bases). This CDR3 is built from 13 residues. Trimming took off 3 bases at V and 7 bases at J, with 12 bases between the two ends. Germline CDR1 and CDR2: WNHNN and SYGVQD (reference sequence).

V usage is TRBV9 and J usage is TRBJ1-1; 9 nucleotides align to TRBD1. The CDR3 has 14 residues. Per the germline V gene, CDR1 is SGDLS and CDR2 is YYNGEE. Trimming at V came to 3 bases and at J to 7 bases, leaving 7 bases not matched to a gene. The CDR3 spells CASSGGQGLIEAFF. CDR3 nucleotide sequence: TGTGCCAGCAGCGGAGGACAGGGGTTGATTGAAGCTTTCTTT.

V and J are TRBV27 and TRBJ2-5; TRBD1 is a possible D gene (6 bases). Germline assignment: CDR1 MNHEY and CDR2 SMNVEV (reference sequence). Trimming took off 0 bases at V and 2 bases at J, with 10 bases between the two ends. The CDR3 totals 15 residues. For the CDR3, the DNA is TGTGCCAGCAGTTTATCAACCGACAGGCAAGAGACCCAGTACTTC. Its translation: CASSLSTDRQETQYF.

This clone was observed a single time. The CDR3 coding sequence is TGTGCCAGCTCACCATTTTACCGCGGAAGCTCCTACGAGCAGTACTTC. This sequence encodes CASSPFYRGSSYEQYF. The chain joins TRBV18 to TRBJ2-7; no clear D. V dropped 2 bases and J dropped 0 bases, with 14 bases sitting between them. The CDR3 extends over 16 amino acids. Germline V CDR1 and CDR2: KGHSH, LQKENI.

This clone has just one count. The V gene is TRBV9, the J gene TRBJ2-7; no reliable D call. Germline CDR1 reads SGDLS; CDR2 reads YYNGEE. Trimming took off 0 bases at V and 1 base at J, with 8 bases between the two ends. This CDR3 contains 14 residues. Written as DNA, the CDR3 is TGTGCCAGCAGCGTAGGTTTGTCATCCTACGAGCAGTACTTC. This encodes CASSVGLSSYEQYF.

The genes are TRBV4-3 and TRBJ1-5; 7 nucleotides align to TRBD1. Per the germline V gene, CDR1 is LGHNA and CDR2 is YSLEER. V was clipped by 3 bases and J by 2 bases; unmatched bases: 7. The length of the CDR3 is 16 residues. The CDR3 nucleotides read TGCGCCAGCAGCCAGTACAGGGGCGTCGGCAATCAGCCCCAGCATTTT. It translates to CASSQYRGVGNQPQHF.